The 22 T cell receptor beta chains presented below share a single source sample, sequenced in a study of blood T cell repertoires in COVID-19. The data were produced by immunoSEQ multiplex PCR, yet TCRdb's version contains in-frame clones alone and is incomplete. Of some 32,000 clones detected, roughly 88% appear once; the ten largest clones hold less than 30%. The sample consisted of peripheral blood. Every receptor here comes from a human donor in a cohort sampled during active COVID-19.

The chain uses TRBV7-6 and TRBJ1-6; TRBD1 is a possible D gene (5 bases). This CDR3 comprises 13 residues. The germline CDR1 and CDR2 sequences are SGHVS and FNYEAQ. V was trimmed by 3 bases and J by 5 bases, leaving 5 bases between them. The CDR3: CASSFRDNSPLHF. DNA for the CDR3: TGTGCCAGCAGCTTCAGGGATAATTCACCCCTCCACTTT.

The chain couples TRBV6-5 to TRBJ2-7; weak D call: TRBD2 (5 bases). Germline V gene data show CDR1 as MNHEY and CDR2 as SVGAGI. The V gene lost 2 bases and the J gene lost 0 bases, with 8 bases spanning the gap. The CDR3 runs 14 residues. The CDR3, as DNA: TGTGCCAGCAGTTACACGGGGAGCTCCTACGAGCAGTACTTC. Translating gives CASSYTGSSYEQYF.

The rearrangement joins TRBV12-2 to TRBJ2-1; TRBD2 reflects the table's D call only, with no check against the DNA. TRBV12-2 is deemed a pseudogene. This CDR3 contains 15 residues. The CDR3 coding sequence is TGTGCAAGTCGCTTTATATGTAGCTCCTACAATGAGCAGTTCTTC. It translates to CASRFICSSYNEQFF.

V usage is TRBV9 and J usage is TRBJ2-2, with D perhaps matching TRBD1 (5 bases). Germline CDR1 SGDLS, CDR2 YYNGEE. Trimming took 3 bases from V and 5 from J, leaving 8 bases between them. The length of the CDR3 is 13 residues. CDR3 amino acids: CASSERQTGELFF. Here the CDR3 DNA reads TGTGCCAGCAGCGAAAGACAGACCGGGGAGCTGTTTTTT.

This sequence joins TRBV6-1 and TRBJ2-1; D is possibly TRBD1 (5 bases). The V gene lost 2 bases and the J gene lost 2 bases, with 10 bases spanning the gap. This CDR3 region has 15 residues. In germline, CDR1 is MNHNS, CDR2 SASEGT. The CDR3 DNA sequence: TGTGCCAGCAGTGAAATGGCAGGGACCTACAATGAGCAGTTCTTC. Amino acids: CASSEMAGTYNEQFF.

This clone was counted once. V is TRBV6-5 and J is TRBJ2-2, with TRBD1 identical over 7 bases. This CDR3 spans 15 amino acids. Germline loops: CDR1 MNHEY, CDR2 SVGAGI. Losses at the gene ends were 5 bases for V and 2 bases for J; bases not matched to a gene: 5. CDR3 in DNA: TGTGCCAGCAGTCGCCGACAGGGTAACACCGGGGAGCTGTTTTTT. Encoded protein: CASSRRQGNTGELFF.

The chain is built from TRBV5-1 and TRBJ2-7, with 7 bases lining up with TRBD1. CDR1 and CDR2 from the germline V gene are SGHRS and YFSETQ. CDR3 length: 15 amino acids. V lost 0 bases, J lost 4 bases, and 7 bases stayed unmatched. In nucleotides, the CDR3 is TGCGCCAGCAGCTTGGTAGGGACAGCCGAGTACGAGCAGTACTTC. Translated, it gives CASSLVGTAEYEQYF.

The CDR3: CASSLGQAPGNEQFF. The CDR3 nucleotides are TGCGCCAGCAGCTTGGGACAGGCCCCGGGGAATGAGCAGTTCTTC. The chain couples TRBV5-1 to TRBJ2-1, with a weak D call TRBD1 (6 bases). Germline V gene lookup returns CDR1 SGHRS and CDR2 YFSETQ. The CDR3 sequence is 15 residues long. Trimming removed 0 bases from V and 7 bases from J, with 14 bases in between.

This chain connects TRBV3-1 (or the pseudogene TRBV3-2) to TRBJ2-3, with a possible D match to TRBD2 (5 bases). This CDR3 is built from 16 residues. The V gene lost 1 base and the J gene lost 4 bases, with 15 bases spanning the gap. Looked up from germline, CDR1 is LGHDT and CDR2 is YNNKEL (reference sequence). The CDR3 DNA reads TGTGCCAGCAGCCAAGGGAGAGGGCGCGGTGCAGATACGCAGTATTTT. Translated, it gives CASSQGRGRGADTQYF.

The rearrangement joins TRBV10-3 to TRBJ2-3; 10 positions match TRBD2. Trimming removed 6 bases from V and 2 bases from J; junction bases left unmatched: 2. Germline V gives CDR1 ENHRY, CDR2 SYGVKD. The CDR3 is made up of 14 amino acids. CDR3 residues: CAISLAGATDTQYF. CDR3 in DNA: TGTGCCATCAGCCTAGCGGGGGCCACAGATACGCAGTATTTT.

By share, this clone counts as medium-sized. This chain connects TRBV5-6 to TRBJ2-3; D gene ambiguous. Trimming shortened V by 4 bases and J by 4 bases, and 10 bases separated the two germline ends. Germline V gives CDR1 SGHDT, CDR2 YYEEEE. The CDR3 consists of 13 residues. The DNA of the CDR3 is TGTGCCAGCAGCCCCGTGGGCCCAGATACGCAGTATTTT. Its protein is CASSPVGPDTQYF.

The chain uses TRBV3-1 (or the pseudogene TRBV3-2) and TRBJ1-6; possibly TRBD1 for D (6 bases). CDR1 is LGHDT, CDR2 YNNKEL, per germline (reference sequence). The CDR3 covers 12 residues. Trimming cost V 8 bases and J 11 bases, with 13 bases left between them. As DNA, the CDR3 is TGTGCCAGCTGGGGGCCAGGCGCACCCCTCCACTTT. Translating it yields CASWGPGAPLHF.

The V gene is TRBV27, the J gene TRBJ2-2, with TRBD1 matching 9 bases. V gave up 5 bases and J gave up 3 bases; unmatched junction bases: 4. Germline loops: CDR1 MNHEY, CDR2 SMNVEV (reference sequence). The CDR3 sequence is 15 residues long. CDR3 protein: CASSRDRADTGELFF. In DNA, the CDR3 is TGTGCCAGCAGTCGGGACAGGGCGGACACCGGGGAGCTGTTTTTT.

This chain links TRBV19 with TRBJ2-2, with 8 nucleotides matching TRBD2. The trim removed 4 bases at V and 5 bases at J, leaving 6 bases unmatched. Germline assignment: CDR1 LNHDA and CDR2 SQIVND (reference sequence). CDR3 length: 15 amino acids. The CDR3 spells CASSNLAGGTGELFF. CDR3 nucleotide sequence: TGTGCCAGTAGTAACCTAGCGGGCGGAACCGGGGAGCTGTTTTTT.

The chain couples TRBV5-8 to TRBJ2-7; 9 nucleotides line up with TRBD1. CDR1 is SGHTS and CDR2 is YDEGEE in the germline V gene. The J segment lost 6 bases and the V segment lost 4 bases, leaving 8 bases of the junction unmatched. The CDR3 contains 14 residues. The CDR3 spells CASSLGTGLSEQYF. The CDR3 DNA reads as TGTGCCAGCAGCCTAGGGACAGGGCTAAGCGAGCAGTACTTC.

The chain is built from TRBV7-2 and TRBJ2-7; possible D gene TRBD2, 5 bases. CDR3 length: 16 amino acids. The germline CDR1 and CDR2 sequences are SGHTA and FQGNSA. Trimming shortened V by 2 bases and J by 4 bases, and 18 bases separated the two germline ends. CDR3 in DNA: TGTGCCAGCAGCTTATCGAGTTACGGGGAAGGGTACGAGCAGTACTTC. The encoded protein is CASSLSSYGEGYEQYF.

The chain couples TRBV7-2 to TRBJ2-3, with D tentatively TRBD2 (5 bases). The germline V and J ends were trimmed by 4 bases and 0 bases, with 8 bases remaining between them. In germline, CDR1 is SGHTA, CDR2 FQGNSA. The CDR3 is 14 residues long. The chain's CDR3 is CASSYGLSTDTQYF. DNA of the CDR3: TGTGCCAGCAGCTACGGACTCAGCACAGATACGCAGTATTTT.

The V call is TRBV18, the J call TRBJ2-7; D uncertain. In germline, CDR1 is KGHSH, CDR2 LQKENI. The CDR3 spans 13 residues. V was shortened by 4 bases and J by 3 bases, with 10 bases between the two germline ends. The CDR3 here is CASSLELRYEQYF. The CDR3 DNA sequence: TGTGCCAGCTCACTTGAACTCCGCTACGAGCAGTACTTC.

The rearrangement joins TRBV11-2 to TRBJ2-2; D is possibly TRBD2 (5 bases). This CDR3 region has 15 residues. Germline CDR1 reads SGHAT; CDR2 reads FQNNGV. V was cut by 1 base and J by 7 bases, with 13 bases left in between. The CDR3 is CASSLVGGLSGELFF. CDR3 in DNA: TGTGCCAGCAGCTTAGTGGGCGGGTTAAGCGGGGAGCTGTTTTTT.

CDR3 DNA sequence: TGTGCCAGCAGCCGGGGACTAGCGGAGCAGTTCTTC. Protein: CASSRGLAEQFF. The rearrangement uses TRBV12-3 or TRBV12-4 and TRBJ2-1, with TRBD2 matching 10 bases. This CDR3 is 12 amino acids long. V was clipped by 6 bases and J by 10 bases; unmatched bases: 3.

This clone was seen a single time. V and J are TRBV6-1 and TRBJ2-5, with 10 bases aligning to TRBD2. The CDR3 covers 16 residues. Germline V gene lookup returns CDR1 MNHNS and CDR2 SASEGT. The ends lost 4 bases at V and 1 base at J; junction bases unmatched: 6. The CDR3 nucleotides are TGTGCCAGCAGTGTAATTAGCGGGGGGCCCCAAGAGACCCAGTACTTC. This gives the protein CASSVISGGPQETQYF.

The V and J genes are TRBV4-1 and TRBJ1-4; 8 bases agree with TRBD1. Unmatched junction bases numbered 7, after V lost 0 bases and J lost 7 bases. Germline-derived CDR1 and CDR2 are MGHRA and YSYEKL. CDR3 length: 16 amino acids. CDR3 nucleotides: TGCGCCAGCAGCCAAGAAAGGACAGGGCGGGGTGAAAAACTGTTTTTT. The encoded protein is CASSQERTGRGEKLFF.